This T cell receptor beta chain was sequenced for a study of T cells in Graves' hyperthyroidism and ophthalmopathy. Regions amplified from RNA transcripts were the TCR beta CDR3 regions. The primer set for the first-round RT-PCR of the TCR CDR3 was HTBI. TCRdb called the multiplex PCR reads again in MiXCR, with one record for every CDR3 protein. The sample consists of about 520,000 distinct CDR3 sequences, around a quarter of them appearing once. Germline V gene sequence: CDR1 MNHEY, CDR2 SMNVEV (reference sequence). This CDR3 is 14 amino acids long. V lost 4 bases and J 3 bases, leaving 12 bases between the germline ends.

The TCR comes from a young woman with Graves' ophthalmopathy. The J gene is TRBJ1-2, the V gene TRBV27; D is possibly TRBD1 (6 bases). Specimen: blood. CDR3 loop: CASSSQGGDYGYTF. The DNA of the CDR3 is TGTGCCAGCAGTTCACAGGGAGGGGACTATGGCTACACCTTC.